This T cell receptor beta chain was identified during a study of shared clonotypes between healthy human individuals. Using roughly 200 ng DNA, approximately 30,000 T cell genomes, the sorted-subset replicate PCRs were run. Clones were read by immunoSEQ multiplex PCR, and TCRdb kept only the in-frame ones, dropping some. The sample comprises around 940,000 clones, over 75% of which are singletons, and about 1.5% rests with the top ten. Researchers partitioned CD4+ cells into CD45RA+ naive and CD45RA-negative memory subsets. Sequencing was performed on memory CD4+ T cells sorted from blood. Noted subset: CD45RA-negative fraction. The receptor was derived from a man between 18 and 35 years old in good health.

The CDR3 DNA reads TGTGCCAGCAACCCTCTGGCCCTGAAAGTCTTTAACTATGGCTACACCTTC. Encoded protein: CASNPLALKVFNYGYTF. The genes are TRBV5-8 and TRBJ1-2; no clear D gene. Germline V CDR1 and CDR2: SGHTS, YDEGEE. This CDR3 region has 17 residues. Between the trimmed V and J ends, which lost 6 bases and 1 base, there was a span of 22 bases.